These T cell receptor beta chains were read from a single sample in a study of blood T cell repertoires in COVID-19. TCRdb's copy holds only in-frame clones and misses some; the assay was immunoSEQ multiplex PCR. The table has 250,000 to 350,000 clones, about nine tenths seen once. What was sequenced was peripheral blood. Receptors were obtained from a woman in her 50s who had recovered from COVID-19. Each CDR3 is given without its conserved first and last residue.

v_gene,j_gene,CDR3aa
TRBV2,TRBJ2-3,ASKSPRGRGTDTQY
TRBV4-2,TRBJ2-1,ASSRDLNNEQF
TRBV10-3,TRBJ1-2,AISEYLGRDEPFDGYT
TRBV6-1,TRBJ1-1,ASSEQGRAF
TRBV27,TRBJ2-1,ASSLLAGGPRDEQF
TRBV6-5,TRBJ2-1,ASSLAGGAYNEQF
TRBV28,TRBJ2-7,ASSVGTGAKNEQY
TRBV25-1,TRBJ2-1,ASSLAGGNNEQF
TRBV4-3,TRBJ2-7,ASSQAYRAPDEQY
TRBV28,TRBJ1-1,ASSFWDGQGSTEAF
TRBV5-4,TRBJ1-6,ASSPSQGSRPLH